Detailed here is one T cell receptor beta chain. The authors sequenced TCR beta from blood CD8+ and CD4+ T cells. The CD8+ and CD4+ T cells were negatively isolated, with the TEMRA cells enriched by FACS. Random hexamers were used to reverse transcribe roughly 0.45 to 1 ug of RNA. Multiplex PCR with immunoSEQ amplified the TCR beta CDR3 across 54 Vbeta and 13 Jbeta. In TCRdb, the immunoSEQ multiplex PCR reads were re-called with MiXCR into one record per CDR3 protein. The sample shows about 120,000 distinct CDR3 sequences, roughly 90% of them seen only once. These data come from a study of CD8 T cells in Susac syndrome. The CDR3 has 15 residues. The germline CDR1 and CDR2 sequences are SGHVS and FQNEAQ. Trimming took 0 bases from V and 2 from J, leaving 11 bases between them.

The TCR comes from a human donor in good health. V gene TRBV7-8 combines with J gene TRBJ2-7; perhaps TRBD1 as D (5 bases). Sequenced material: CD8+ T cells from PBMCs. The CDR3 here is CASSLARVDPYEQYF. The CDR3 region has the DNA TGTGCCAGCAGCTTAGCCAGGGTGGACCCCTACGAGCAGTACTTC.